The clone carrying this T cell receptor (beta chain) was detected ten times or more. Germline values: CDR1 MNHEY, CDR2 SMNVEV (reference sequence). The CDR3 consists of 15 residues. Trimming took 3 bases from V and 2 from J, leaving 14 bases between them. These data are taken from a study of shared clonotypes between healthy human individuals. Produced via immunoSEQ multiplex PCR; TCRdb's table is partial and in-frame only. Of around 500,000 clones in the sample, 70% to 85% were seen once. V usage is TRBV27 and J usage is TRBJ2-7; D possibly corresponds to TRBD1 (6 bases). Sequences were obtained from PBMCs. This clonotype originated in a woman aged 35 to 49 in good health. Some clones in this sample may be carry-over from other donors' samples. The CDR3 loop is CASSLGAGRPYEQYF. The CDR3 region has the DNA TGTGCCAGCAGTTTGGGGGCAGGGCGTCCCTACGAGCAGTACTTC.